This passage covers 30 T cell receptor beta chains from one sample sequenced in a study of tissue T cells after allogeneic stem cell transplantation. Profiling relied on immunoSEQ multiplex PCR, and the TCRdb table lists in-frame clones only, not all of them. Among fewer than 30,000 clones, less than 85% were seen once, and the ten largest hold approximately 7.7%. The source was tissue from the ileum, collected at autopsy. These receptors all come from a female donor over 55 with lung cancer.

The J gene is TRBJ1-6, the V gene TRBV2; D ambiguous. The germline V gene has CDR1 SNHLY and CDR2 FYNNEI. Trimming took 7 bases from V and 3 from J, leaving 4 bases between them. The CDR3 contains 12 residues. The CDR3 DNA sequence: TGTGCCAGCACGCTCTATAATTCACCCCTCCACTTT. It translates to CASTLYNSPLHF. The entire variable domain, with the rest obtained from reference TRBV2 and TRBJ1-6, is as follows: EPEVTQTPSHQVTQMGQEVILRCVPISNHLYFYWYRQILGQKVEFLVSFYNNEISEKSEIFDDQFSVERPDGSNFTLKIRSTKLEDSAMYFCASTLYNSPLHFGNGTRLTVT.

This clone has only one observation. Distinct nucleotide sequences in the sample also encode this CDR3. The rearrangement uses TRBV5-1 and TRBJ2-5; tentative D call: TRBD1 (5 bases). V was shortened by 2 bases and J by 2 bases, with 10 bases between the two germline ends. The CDR3 runs 14 residues. Looked up from germline, CDR1 is SGHRS and CDR2 is YFSETQ. The CDR3 is CASSFQGQQETQYF. DNA of the CDR3: TGCGCCAGCAGCTTCCAGGGTCAGCAAGAGACCCAGTACTTC.

There are a few counts of this clone. The chain has TRBV7-9 and TRBJ1-1; TRBD1 is a possible D gene (5 bases). The CDR3 length is 13 residues. Germline-derived CDR1 and CDR2 are SEHNR and FQNEAQ (reference sequence). Between the trimmed V and J ends, which lost 7 bases and 2 bases, there was a span of 11 bases. The CDR3 spells CASTEDTNTEAFF. CDR3 nucleotides: TGTGCCAGCACCGAGGACACCAACACTGAAGCTTTCTTT.

V gene TRBV4-2 combines with J gene TRBJ2-7, with D tentatively TRBD2 (6 bases). This CDR3 contains 15 residues. Per the germline V gene, CDR1 is LGHNA and CDR2 is YNFKEQ. Trimming pared 1 base from V and 1 base from J, leaving 11 bases between. The CDR3 bases are TGTGCCAGCAGCCAAGTAGCGGAAACTTCCTACGAGCAGTACTTC. This sequence encodes CASSQVAETSYEQYF.

The V gene is TRBV2, the J gene TRBJ1-2; 7 nucleotides line up with TRBD1. The CDR3 consists of 12 residues. The germline V gene encodes CDR1 SNHLY and CDR2 FYNNEI. The V gene end was trimmed by 8 bases and the J gene end by 4 bases; junction bases not matched to a gene: 4. CDR3 coding DNA: TGTGCCAGCCGGGGACAGCTCTATGGCTACACCTTC. This sequence encodes CASRGQLYGYTF.

The rearrangement joins TRBV5-6 to TRBJ2-1; D possibly matches TRBD1 or TRBD2 (5 bases each). CDR1 and CDR2 (germline): SGHDT, YYEEEE. There are 16 residues in the CDR3. V dropped 2 bases and J dropped 4 bases, with 16 bases sitting between them. The CDR3 reads CASSLLTGTGYNEQFF. CDR3 nucleotides: TGTGCCAGCAGCTTACTTACCGGGACGGGGTACAATGAGCAGTTCTTC.

Within the sample, this clone is medium-sized. V is TRBV6-5 and J is TRBJ1-5; D gene unclear. V lost 6 bases and J 5 bases, leaving 11 bases between the germline ends. The CDR3 length is 13 residues. Germline V gene lookup returns CDR1 MNHEY and CDR2 SVGAGI. The DNA of the CDR3 is TGTGCCAGCAGCGATTACAGATATCAGCCCCAGCATTTT. This codes for CASSDYRYQPQHF.

The chain is built from TRBV5-4 and TRBJ2-2; 11 positions match TRBD2. Germline CDR1 is SGHNT and CDR2 is YYREEE (reference sequence). CDR3 length equals 15 residues. With V trimmed by 2 bases and J by 6 bases, 3 bases remained unmatched. The CDR3 region is CASSFQLAGAGELFF. The CDR3 DNA follows: TGTGCCAGCAGCTTTCAACTAGCGGGAGCCGGGGAGCTGTTTTTT.

Only a few counts were recorded for this clone. This chain connects TRBV7-2 to TRBJ1-2, with 8 bases lining up with TRBD1. V lost 5 bases and J lost 4; bases outside the gene matches: 3. This CDR3 contains 13 residues. Germline CDR1 reads SGHTA; CDR2 reads FQGNSA. As DNA, the CDR3 is TGTGCCAGCAGCCCCGGACAGGGCTATGGCTACACCTTC. This codes for CASSPGQGYGYTF.

Note on this clone: Other DNA sequences in the sample encode the same CDR3. DNA of the CDR3: TGCAGTGCGCGAGCGGGGGTTGAGCAGTTCTTC. It is translated as CSARAGVEQFF. The V gene is TRBV20-1, the J gene TRBJ2-1; 8 bases are a match to TRBD2. The CDR3 is made up of 11 amino acids. CDR1 is DFQATT, CDR2 SNEGSKA, per germline (reference sequence). V shed 6 bases, J shed 9 bases, and the junction held 4 bases outside the gene matches.

This clone has more than one count but fewer than ten. The rearrangement links TRBV9 to TRBJ2-7; 8 bases line up with TRBD1. Germline CDR1 is SGDLS and CDR2 is YYNGEE. V lost 3 bases and J lost 1; bases outside the gene matches: 6. The CDR3 has 15 residues. CDR3 bases: TGTGCCAGCAGCGCAGGAGACAGGGGTTCCTACGAGCAGTACTTC. As protein: CASSAGDRGSYEQYF.

The rearrangement uses TRBV14 and TRBJ2-1, with 7 bases matching TRBD1. Germline trimming cut 6 bases from V and 7 bases from J; bases unmatched to any gene: 6. The CDR3 extends over 13 amino acids. CDR1 and CDR2 (germline): SGHDN, FVKESK. CDR3 sequence reads: CASRKTGVNEQFF. The CDR3 DNA reads TGTGCCAGCAGAAAAACAGGGGTGAATGAGCAGTTCTTC. The entire variable domain, with the rest obtained from reference TRBV14 and TRBJ2-1, is as follows: EAGVTQFPSHSVIEKGQTVTLRCDPISGHDNLYWYRRVMGKEIKFLLHFVKESKQDESGMPNNRFLAERTGGTYSTLKVQPAELEDSGVYFCASRKTGVNEQFFGPGTRLTVL.

This clone was detected only a few times. The J gene is TRBJ1-5, the V gene TRBV3-1 (or the pseudogene TRBV3-2), with D possibly TRBD1 on 5 matching bases. Germline V CDR1 and CDR2: LGHDT, YNNKEL (reference sequence). V lost 5 bases to trimming and J lost 14 bases, with 19 bases between them. This CDR3 comprises 13 residues. The CDR3 nucleotides read TGTGCCAGCAGCAGCGGGACCGTCGGAAAGAAGCATTTT. Its protein product is CASSSGTVGKKHF.

The V gene is TRBV6-5, the J gene TRBJ1-3, with D possibly TRBD1 on 5 matching bases. V lost 6 bases and J 0 bases, leaving 12 bases between the germline ends. Germline lookup yields CDR1 MNHEY and CDR2 SVGAGI. The CDR3 is 15 amino acids. The CDR3 spells CASRPGSNSGNTIYF. The CDR3 nucleotides are TGTGCCAGCAGACCAGGGTCCAACTCTGGAAACACCATATATTTT.

V is TRBV7-9 and J is TRBJ1-5, with TRBD1 matching 8 bases. The length of the CDR3 is 14 residues. The germline V gene encodes CDR1 SEHNR and CDR2 FQNEAQ (reference sequence). J lost 1 base, V lost 5 bases, and 1 base had no gene match. CDR3 in DNA: TGTGCCAGCAGCCGACAGGGGAGCAATCAGCCCCAGCATTTT. Its translation is CASSRQGSNQPQHF.

This clone has a handful of counts. V gene TRBV6-5 combines with J gene TRBJ1-1; TRBD1 aligns across 11 bases. Germline V lookup: CDR1 MNHEY, CDR2 SVGAGI. The CDR3 is 14 residues long. V was clipped by 7 bases and J by 7 bases; unmatched bases: 8. CDR3 sequence: CASTRDRGGGEAFF. The DNA for the CDR3 is TGTGCCAGCACCCGGGACAGGGGGGGAGGTGAAGCTTTCTTT.

The chain carries TRBV5-1 and TRBJ2-6; possible D gene TRBD2, 7 bases. The germline CDR1 and CDR2 sequences are SGHRS and YFSETQ. V was pared by 0 bases and J by 3 bases, with 10 bases between. The CDR3 spans 16 residues. CDR3 nucleotide sequence: TGCGCCAGCAGCTTGGTGGGGGGGCATGGGGCCAACGTCCTGACTTTC. This encodes CASSLVGGHGANVLTF.

The chain is built from TRBV5-1 and TRBJ1-3; D is undetermined. V gave up 2 bases and J gave up 2 bases, with 14 bases separating them. Germline loops: CDR1 SGHRS, CDR2 YFSETQ. The CDR3 contains 16 residues. The CDR3 is CASSLGPNGPGNTIYF. The DNA for the CDR3 is TGCGCCAGCAGCTTAGGACCGAATGGACCTGGAAACACCATATATTTT.

The chain couples TRBV7-2 to TRBJ1-2, with D possibly matching TRBD1 (5 bases). CDR3 length: 16 amino acids. Germline CDR1 SGHTA, CDR2 FQGNSA. The ends were cut back, 1 base at V and 4 bases at J, with 16 bases in the middle. CDR3 sequence: CASSLVGGDLAYGYTF. The CDR3 DNA follows: TGTGCCAGCAGCTTAGTGGGAGGGGACCTCGCCTATGGCTACACCTTC.

V is TRBV27 and J is TRBJ1-5, with D tentatively TRBD1 (5 bases). Trimming cost V 8 bases and J 0 bases, with 11 bases left between them. CDR3 length: 14 amino acids. CDR1 and CDR2 from the germline V gene are MNHEY and SMNVEV (reference sequence). This CDR3 is CASARGDSNQPQHF. CDR3 DNA sequence: TGTGCCAGCGCACGGGGGGATAGCAATCAGCCCCAGCATTTT.

The chain uses TRBV10-3 and TRBJ1-1; D is uncertain. The CDR3 sequence is 13 residues long. Germline values: CDR1 ENHRY, CDR2 SYGVKD. Trimming pared 7 bases from V and 2 bases from J, leaving 11 bases between. CDR3 DNA: TGTGCCATCACCAGCGACACTAACACTGAAGCTTTCTTT. This encodes CAITSDTNTEAFF.

The chain is built from TRBV2 and TRBJ2-7, with 8 nucleotides matching TRBD2. In germline, CDR1 is SNHLY, CDR2 FYNNEI. The CDR3 sequence is 14 residues long. V lost 4 bases, J lost 5 bases, and 7 bases stayed unmatched. CDR3 coding DNA: TGTGCCAGCAGTGCCCGTTCAGCGGGAGACGAGCAGTACTTC. It encodes CASSARSAGDEQYF.

This clone was counted once. CDR3 DNA sequence: TGTGCCAGCTCACCCTCATTAGCGGGGGGCTCCTACAATGAGCAGTTCTTC. Protein: CASSPSLAGGSYNEQFF. V and J are TRBV18 and TRBJ2-1; 10 bases map to TRBD2. The junction had 5 bases not matched to a gene; V was cut back by 3 bases and J by 0 bases. Per the germline V gene, CDR1 is KGHSH and CDR2 is LQKENI. The CDR3 is made up of 17 amino acids.

The J gene is TRBJ1-3, the V gene TRBV6-5; D might be TRBD1 (5 bases). Germline CDR1 MNHEY, CDR2 SVGAGI. The CDR3 extends over 14 amino acids. Trimming cost V 7 bases and J 0 bases, with 10 bases left between them. The CDR3 region has the DNA TGTGCCAGCATTTCAGGGAGCTCTGGAAACACCATATATTTT. It translates to CASISGSSGNTIYF.

This clone has just one count. CDR3 sequence (DNA): TGTGCCAGCAGCCAAGAAGGACAACTCAATCAGCCCCAGCATTTT. It is translated as CASSQEGQLNQPQHF. The V call is TRBV14, the J call TRBJ1-5; weak D call: TRBD1 (5 bases). This CDR3 is 15 amino acids long. Deletions cut 0 bases from V and 3 bases from J, with 9 bases between. Germline CDR1 reads SGHDN; CDR2 reads FVKESK.

This clone was detected only a few times. V is TRBV14 and J is TRBJ1-1; D not resolved. The CDR3 runs to 17 residues. Trimming removed 0 bases from V and 0 bases from J, with 14 bases in between. Germline CDR1 is SGHDN and CDR2 is FVKESK. CDR3: CASSQEGTWRVNTEAFF. The CDR3 region has the DNA TGTGCCAGCAGCCAAGAGGGAACGTGGCGGGTGAACACTGAAGCTTTCTTT.

The V and J genes are TRBV7-9 and TRBJ1-5, with D uncertain. The germline CDR1 and CDR2 sequences are SEHNR and FQNEAQ (reference sequence). The CDR3 is 14 amino acids. V was shortened by 4 bases and J by 0 bases, with 7 bases between the two germline ends. CDR3 amino acids: CASSSQHSNQPQHF. The CDR3 DNA sequence: TGTGCCAGCAGCTCGCAGCATAGCAATCAGCCCCAGCATTTT.

The rearrangement joins TRBV2 to TRBJ1-1; 9 nucleotides align to TRBD1. Germline-derived CDR1 and CDR2 are SNHLY and FYNNEI. After removal of 8 bases from V and 4 bases from J, the junction contained 8 bases not matched to a gene. This CDR3 spans 14 amino acids. CDR3: CASASGQGPTEAFF. CDR3 DNA: TGTGCCAGCGCTTCGGGACAGGGACCCACTGAAGCTTTCTTT. Using reference TRBV2 and TRBJ1-1 for the parts outside the CDR3, the full variable domain is EPEVTQTPSHQVTQMGQEVILRCVPISNHLYFYWYRQILGQKVEFLVSFYNNEISEKSEIFDDQFSVERPDGSNFTLKIRSTKLEDSAMYFCASASGQGPTEAFFGQGTRLTVV.

Regarding this clone: The junction shows a germline mismatch at one end, possibly a read error. The rearrangement joins TRBV3-1 (or the pseudogene TRBV3-2) to TRBJ1-3; D might be TRBD1 (5 bases). Germline CDR1 and CDR2: LGHDT and YNNKEL (reference sequence). CDR3 length equals 12 residues. CDR3 loop: CASSQSRDQTMF. Here the CDR3 DNA reads TGTGCCAGCAGCCAATCTAGGGACCAGACAATGTTT.

V is TRBV7-9 and J is TRBJ2-1; 9 bases are shared with TRBD1. The CDR3 spans 16 residues. The trim removed 5 bases at V and 8 bases at J, leaving 13 bases unmatched. Germline-derived CDR1 and CDR2 are SEHNR and FQNEAQ (reference sequence). The CDR3 loop reads CASSRTRQGGSDEQFF. The CDR3 DNA sequence: TGTGCCAGCAGCCGAACCCGACAGGGGGGAAGCGATGAGCAGTTCTTC. Drawing the rest from reference TRBV7-9 and TRBJ2-1, the complete variable domain is DTGVSQNPRHKITKRGQNVTFRCDPISEHNRLYWYRQTLGQGPEFLTYFQNEAQLEKSRLLSDRFSAERPKGSFSTLEIQRTEQGDSAMYLCASSRTRQGGSDEQFFGPGTRLTVL.